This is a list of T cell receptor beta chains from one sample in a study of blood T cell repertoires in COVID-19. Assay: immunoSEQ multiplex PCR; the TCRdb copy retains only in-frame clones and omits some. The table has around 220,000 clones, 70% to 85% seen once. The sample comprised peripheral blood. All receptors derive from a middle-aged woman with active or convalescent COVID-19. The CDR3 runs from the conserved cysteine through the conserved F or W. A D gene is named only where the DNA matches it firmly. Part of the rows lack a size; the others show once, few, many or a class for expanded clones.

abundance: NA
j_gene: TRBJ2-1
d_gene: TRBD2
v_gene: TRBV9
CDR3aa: CASSAETSGGLDEQFF
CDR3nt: TGTGCCAGCAGCGCAGAGACTAGCGGGGGGCTAGATGAGCAGTTCTTC

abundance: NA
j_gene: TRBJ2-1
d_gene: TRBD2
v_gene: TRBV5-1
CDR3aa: CASSIRYTSGGGFEQFF
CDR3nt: TGCGCCAGCAGCATCCGCTACACTAGCGGGGGGGGTTTTGAGCAGTTCTTC

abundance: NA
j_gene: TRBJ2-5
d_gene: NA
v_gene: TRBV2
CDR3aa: CASRNRGGETQYF
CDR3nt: TGTGCCAGCAGAAACAGGGGGGGAGAGACCCAGTACTTC

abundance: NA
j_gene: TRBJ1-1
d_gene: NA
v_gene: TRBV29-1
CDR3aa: CSVDGAALMNTEAFF
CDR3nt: TGCAGCGTTGATGGGGCAGCTCTCATGAACACTGAAGCTTTCTTT

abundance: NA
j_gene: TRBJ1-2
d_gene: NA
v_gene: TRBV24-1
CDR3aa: CATSLGPPWEYYGYTF
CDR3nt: TGTGCCACCAGTCTTGGCCCCCCCTGGGAGTACTATGGCTACACCTTC

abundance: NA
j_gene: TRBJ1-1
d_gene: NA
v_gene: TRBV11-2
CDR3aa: CASRVQGRANTEAFF
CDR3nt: TGTGCCAGCAGAGTTCAGGGGCGTGCGAACACTGAAGCTTTCTTT

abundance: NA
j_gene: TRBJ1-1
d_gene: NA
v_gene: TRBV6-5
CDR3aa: CASSRPGNTEAFF
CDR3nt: TGTGCCAGCAGTCGCCCAGGGAACACTGAAGCTTTCTTT

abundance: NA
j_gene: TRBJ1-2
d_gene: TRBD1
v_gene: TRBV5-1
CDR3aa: CASSLGTGRSDGYTF
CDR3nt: TGCGCCAGCAGCTTGGGGACAGGACGATCGGATGGCTACACCTTC

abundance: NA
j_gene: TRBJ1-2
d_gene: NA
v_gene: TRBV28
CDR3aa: CASSLISYGYTF
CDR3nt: TGTGCCAGCAGTTTAATATCGTATGGCTACACCTTC

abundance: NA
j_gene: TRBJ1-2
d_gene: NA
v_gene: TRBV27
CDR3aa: CASSTPSPLINYGYTF
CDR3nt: TGTGCCAGCAGCACCCCCAGTCCCCTTATTAACTATGGCTACACCTTC

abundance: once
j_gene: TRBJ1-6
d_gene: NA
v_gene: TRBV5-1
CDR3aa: CASSGGGRDSPLHF
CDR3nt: TGCGCCAGCAGCGGTGGGGGCAGGGATTCACCCCTCCACTTT

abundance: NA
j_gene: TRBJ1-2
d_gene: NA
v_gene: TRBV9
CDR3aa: CASSAAQQSPYGYTF
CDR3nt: TGTGCCAGCAGCGCAGCCCAACAGAGCCCCTATGGCTACACCTTC

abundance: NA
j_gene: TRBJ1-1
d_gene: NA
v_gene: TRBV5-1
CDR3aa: CASSLVAGNTEAFF
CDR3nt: TGCGCCAGCAGCTTGGTGGCAGGGAACACTGAAGCTTTCTTT

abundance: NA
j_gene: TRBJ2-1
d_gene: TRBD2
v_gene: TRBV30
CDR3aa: CAWTLAGGSNEQFF
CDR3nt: TGTGCCTGGACCCTAGCGGGGGGAAGCAATGAGCAGTTCTTC

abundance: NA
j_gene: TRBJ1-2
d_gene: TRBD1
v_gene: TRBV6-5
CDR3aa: CASSKDRGPYGYTF
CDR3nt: TGTGCCAGCAGTAAGGACAGGGGACCCTATGGCTACACCTTC

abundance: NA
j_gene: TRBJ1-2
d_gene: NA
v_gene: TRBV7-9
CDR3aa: CASSLPGRLYGYTF
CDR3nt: TGTGCCAGCAGCTTACCCGGGAGACTCTATGGCTACACCTTC

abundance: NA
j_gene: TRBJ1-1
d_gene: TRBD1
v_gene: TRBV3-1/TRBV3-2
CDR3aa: CASSLPGQKPEAFF
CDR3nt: TGTGCCAGCAGTCTTCCGGGACAGAAACCTGAAGCTTTCTTT

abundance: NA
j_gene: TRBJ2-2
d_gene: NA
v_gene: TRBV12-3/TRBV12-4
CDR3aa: CASSFRQTGELFF
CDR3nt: TGTGCCAGCAGTTTCAGGCAGACCGGGGAGCTGTTTTTT

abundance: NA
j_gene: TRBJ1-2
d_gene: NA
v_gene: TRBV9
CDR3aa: CASSVASVAVGYTF
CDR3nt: TGTGCCAGCAGCGTAGCTTCTGTGGCCGTTGGCTACACCTTC

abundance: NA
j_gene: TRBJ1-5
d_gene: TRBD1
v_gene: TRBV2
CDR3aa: CASSLDRVNQPQHF
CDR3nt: TGTGCCAGCAGCTTGGACAGGGTCAATCAGCCCCAGCATTTT

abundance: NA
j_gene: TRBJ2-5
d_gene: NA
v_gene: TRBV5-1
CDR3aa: CASSLASETQYF
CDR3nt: TGCGCCAGCAGCTTGGCGAGTGAGACCCAGTACTTC

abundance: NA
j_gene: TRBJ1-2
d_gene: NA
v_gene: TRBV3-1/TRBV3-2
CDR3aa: CASSQDQGLNYGYTF
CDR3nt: TGTGCCAGCAGCCAAGATCAGGGACTTAACTATGGCTACACCTTC

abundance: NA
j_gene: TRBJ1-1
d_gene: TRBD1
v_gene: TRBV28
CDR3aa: CASSLGLRGPNTEAFF
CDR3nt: TGTGCCAGCAGTTTGGGGTTGAGGGGGCCGAACACTGAAGCTTTCTTT

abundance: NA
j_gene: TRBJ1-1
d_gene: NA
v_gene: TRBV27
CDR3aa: CASSILGQATEAFF
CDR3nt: TGTGCCAGCAGTATCCTTGGGCAGGCCACTGAAGCTTTCTTT

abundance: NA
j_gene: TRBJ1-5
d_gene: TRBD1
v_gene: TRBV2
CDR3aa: CASSGLQGGSIRPQHF
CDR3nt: TGTGCCAGCAGTGGGCTCCAGGGGGGATCAATCAGGCCCCAGCATTTT

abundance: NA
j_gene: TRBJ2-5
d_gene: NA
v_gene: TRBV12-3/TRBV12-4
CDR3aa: CASSAGMTQYF
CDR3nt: TGTGCCAGCAGTGCCGGGATGACCCAGTACTTC

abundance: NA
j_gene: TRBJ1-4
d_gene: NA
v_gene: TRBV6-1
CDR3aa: CASSEALAGYTNEKLFF
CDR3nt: TGTGCCAGCAGTGAAGCTCTCGCGGGGTATACTAATGAAAAACTGTTTTTT

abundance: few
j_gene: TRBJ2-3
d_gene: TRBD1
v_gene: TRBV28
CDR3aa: CASSLTTGGDTQYF
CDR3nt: TGTGCCAGCAGTTTAACTACAGGGGGAGATACGCAGTATTTT

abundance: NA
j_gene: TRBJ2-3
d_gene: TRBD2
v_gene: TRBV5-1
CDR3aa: CASSLVLAGVTDTQYF
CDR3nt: TGCGCCAGCAGCTTGGTGCTAGCGGGGGTTACAGATACGCAGTATTTT

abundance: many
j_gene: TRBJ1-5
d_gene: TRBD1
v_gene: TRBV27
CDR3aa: CASSPKTGGGQPQHF
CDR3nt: TGTGCCAGCAGCCCCAAGACAGGGGGCGGTCAGCCCCAGCATTTT

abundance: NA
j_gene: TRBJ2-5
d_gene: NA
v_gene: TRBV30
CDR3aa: CAWSHSSGETQYF
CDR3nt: TGTGCCTGGAGTCATTCGTCGGGAGAGACCCAGTACTTC

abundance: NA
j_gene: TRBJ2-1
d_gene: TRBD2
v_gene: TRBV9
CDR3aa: CASSVEGLTYNEQFF
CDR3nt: TGTGCCAGCAGCGTAGAGGGACTAACCTACAATGAGCAGTTCTTC

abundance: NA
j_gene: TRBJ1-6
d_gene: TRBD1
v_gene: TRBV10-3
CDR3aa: CAISDRQGGNSPLHF
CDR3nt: TGTGCCATCAGTGACCGACAGGGTGGGAATTCACCCCTCCACTTT

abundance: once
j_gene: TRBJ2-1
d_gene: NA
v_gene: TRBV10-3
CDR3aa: CAIMSGHEQFF
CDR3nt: TGTGCCATCATGAGCGGACATGAGCAGTTCTTC

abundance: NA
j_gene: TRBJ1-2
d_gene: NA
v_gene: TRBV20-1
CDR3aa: CSAHREYGYTF
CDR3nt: TGCAGTGCTCACAGGGAATATGGCTACACCTTC

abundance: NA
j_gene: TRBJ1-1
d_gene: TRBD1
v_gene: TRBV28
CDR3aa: CASSLGQGAIWTEAFF
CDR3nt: TGTGCCAGCAGTTTAGGGCAGGGGGCGATTTGGACTGAAGCTTTCTTT

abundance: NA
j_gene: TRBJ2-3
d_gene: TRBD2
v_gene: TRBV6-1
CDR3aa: CASSENSGASSTDTQYF
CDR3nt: TGTGCCAGCAGTGAAAATAGCGGGGCGTCTAGCACAGATACGCAGTATTTT

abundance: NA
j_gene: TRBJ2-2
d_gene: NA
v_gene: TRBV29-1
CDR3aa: CSARSAGGLNTGELFF
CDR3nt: TGCAGCGCTCGTTCGGCCGGGGGACTCAACACCGGGGAGCTGTTTTTT

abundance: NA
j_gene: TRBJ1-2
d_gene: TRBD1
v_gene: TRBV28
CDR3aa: CASSLPTGGVGGYTF
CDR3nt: TGTGCCAGCAGTTTACCGACAGGGGGCGTTGGTGGCTACACCTTC

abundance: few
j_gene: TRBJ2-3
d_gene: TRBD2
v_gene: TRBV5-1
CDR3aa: CASTAGGRAGDTQYF
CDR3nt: TGCGCCAGCACCGCGGGCGGGAGGGCCGGAGATACGCAGTATTTT

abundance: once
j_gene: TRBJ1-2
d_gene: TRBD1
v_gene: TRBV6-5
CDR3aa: CASSWTGWGMVDGYTF
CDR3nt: TGTGCCAGCAGTTGGACAGGGTGGGGGATGGTGGATGGCTACACCTTC

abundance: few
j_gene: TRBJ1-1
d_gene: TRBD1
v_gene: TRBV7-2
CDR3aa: CASSLLQGTAFF
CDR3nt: TGTGCCAGCAGCCTATTACAGGGGACCGCTTTCTTT

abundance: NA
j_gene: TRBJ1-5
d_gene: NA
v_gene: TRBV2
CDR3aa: CASRPGSLPWGNQPQHF
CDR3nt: TGTGCCAGCAGGCCCGGGTCCCTCCCTTGGGGCAATCAGCCCCAGCATTTT

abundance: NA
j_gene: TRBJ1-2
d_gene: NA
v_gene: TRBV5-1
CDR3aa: CASSLAAEPYGYTF
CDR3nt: TGCGCCAGCAGCTTGGCCGCAGAACCCTATGGCTACACCTTC

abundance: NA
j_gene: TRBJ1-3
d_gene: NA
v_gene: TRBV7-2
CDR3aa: CASSLAGGSGNTIYF
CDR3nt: TGTGCCAGCAGCTTAGCGGGGGGTTCTGGAAACACCATATATTTT

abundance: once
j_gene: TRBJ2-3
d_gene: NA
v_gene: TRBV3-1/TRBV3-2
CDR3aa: CASSLSGDTQYF
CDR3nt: TGTGCCAGCAGCCTCTCCGGGGATACGCAGTATTTT

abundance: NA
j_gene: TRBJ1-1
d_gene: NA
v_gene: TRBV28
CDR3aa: CASSFVGRNTEAFF
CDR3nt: TGTGCCAGCAGTTTTGTGGGGAGGAACACTGAAGCTTTCTTT

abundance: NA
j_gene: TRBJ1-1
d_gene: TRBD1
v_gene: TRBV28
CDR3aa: CASSRDRPPGAFF
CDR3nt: TGTGCCAGCAGCAGGGACAGACCCCCGGGAGCTTTCTTT

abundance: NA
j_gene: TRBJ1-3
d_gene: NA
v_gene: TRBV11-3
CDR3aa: CASSERPGDGNTIYF
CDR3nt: TGTGCCAGCAGCGAACGACCGGGGGACGGAAACACCATATATTTT

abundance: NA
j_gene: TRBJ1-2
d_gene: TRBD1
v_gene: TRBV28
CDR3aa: CASSDRAMGGYTF
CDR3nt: TGTGCCAGTTCGGACAGGGCCATGGGGGGCTACACCTTC

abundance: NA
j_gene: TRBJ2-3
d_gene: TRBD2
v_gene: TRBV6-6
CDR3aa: CASSPSFRGGPFSAQYF
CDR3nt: TGTGCCAGCAGTCCTAGTTTTCGGGGGGGCCCTTTTAGTGCGCAGTATTTT

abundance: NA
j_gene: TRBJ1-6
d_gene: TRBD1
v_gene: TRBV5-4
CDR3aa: CASSPSTGNSPLHF
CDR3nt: TGTGCCAGCTCCCCATCGACAGGGAATTCACCCCTCCACTTT

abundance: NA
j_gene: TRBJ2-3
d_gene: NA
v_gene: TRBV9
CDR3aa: CASSLVGRDTQYF
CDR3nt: TGTGCCAGCAGCTTAGTCGGGAGAGATACGCAGTATTTT